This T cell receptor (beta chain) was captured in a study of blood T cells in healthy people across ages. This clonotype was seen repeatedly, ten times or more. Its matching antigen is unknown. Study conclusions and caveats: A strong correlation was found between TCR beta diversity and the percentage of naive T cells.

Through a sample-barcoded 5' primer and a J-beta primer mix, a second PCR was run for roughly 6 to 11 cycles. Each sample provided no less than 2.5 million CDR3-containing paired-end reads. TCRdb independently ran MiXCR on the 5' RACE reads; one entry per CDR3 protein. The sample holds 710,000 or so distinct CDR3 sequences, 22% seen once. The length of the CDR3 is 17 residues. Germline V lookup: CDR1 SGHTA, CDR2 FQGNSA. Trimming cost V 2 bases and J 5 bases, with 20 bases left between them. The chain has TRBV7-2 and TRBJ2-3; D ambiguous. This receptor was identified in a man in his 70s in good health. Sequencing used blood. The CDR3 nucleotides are TGTGCCAGCAGCTTACGCCACGGTAACCGTCGGGTAGATACGCAGTATTTT. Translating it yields CASSLRHGNRRVDTQYF.